Described below is a single TCR beta chain sequence and its context. No antigen is known for it. The CDR3 is 11 amino acids. V shed 6 bases and J 5 bases; nucleotides not matched to a gene: 1. Germline CDR1 is LNHDA and CDR2 is SQIVND (reference sequence). The sample originates from a study of siplizumab effects on memory and regulatory T cells. Assays were performed on roughly 10^5 TCR templates per sample. TCRdb's table, derived via immunoSEQ multiplex PCR, lists solely in-frame clones and lacks some. The sample includes tens of thousands of clones, 85% to 95% of them seen just once. Study observations and caveats: Sequences below about 10^-5 frequency were poorly captured. As a result, only a minor fraction of alloreactive clones mapped to unstimulated subsets. Naive T cells looked more diverse than memory cells, and they looked like major contributors to the alloresponse. Left unconfirmed was the suppressive function of proliferating Tregs from siplizumab cultures.

The chain is built from TRBV19 and TRBJ2-7; 7 bases match TRBD1. This TCR came from a human donor in good health. Sequenced material: CD8+ T cells sorted from blood. The CDR3 nucleotides are TGTGCCAGTAGCCAGGGGGACGAGCAGTACTTC. It translates to CASSQGDEQYF.